This T cell receptor (beta chain) was identified during a study of CD8+CD57+ T cells in acquired aplastic anemia. Study-level results: Patients shared approximately 30 CD8+ CDR3 sequences with controls.

This clonotype occurred many times. The antigen is not known. Germline values: CDR1 SGHTA, CDR2 FQGNSA. Losses at the gene ends were 0 bases for V and 2 bases for J; bases not matched to a gene: 2. The CDR3 covers 15 residues. It was genomic DNA that served as the template for profiling TCR beta VDJ and CDR3. Each CDR3 protein gets one entry after TCRdb re-called the reads with MiXCR. The table records 150,000 to 200,000 distinct CDR3 sequences, around 45% of them present only once. The source material was sorted CD4+, CD8+, or CD8+CD57+ T cells (not recorded which) from PBMCs. V gene TRBV7-2 combines with J gene TRBJ2-7, with TRBD2 identical over 9 bases. The TCR originated in a human donor in good health. The CDR3 DNA sequence: TGTGCCAGCAGCTTAGCACCTAGCGGGACCTACGAGCAGTACTTC. Translating it yields CASSLAPSGTYEQYF.